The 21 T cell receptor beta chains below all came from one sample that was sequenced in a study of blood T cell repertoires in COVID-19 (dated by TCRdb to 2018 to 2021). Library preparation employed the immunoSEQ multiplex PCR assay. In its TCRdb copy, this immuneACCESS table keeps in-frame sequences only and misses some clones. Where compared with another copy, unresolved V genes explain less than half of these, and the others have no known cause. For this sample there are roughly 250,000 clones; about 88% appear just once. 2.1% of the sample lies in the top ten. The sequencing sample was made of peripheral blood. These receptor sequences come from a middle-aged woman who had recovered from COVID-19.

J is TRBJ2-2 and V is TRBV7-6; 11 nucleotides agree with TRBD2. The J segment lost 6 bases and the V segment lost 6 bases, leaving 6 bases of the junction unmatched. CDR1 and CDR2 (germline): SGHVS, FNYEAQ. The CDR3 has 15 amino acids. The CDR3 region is CASREGLADSGELFF. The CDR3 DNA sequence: TGTGCCAGCAGGGAGGGACTAGCGGACTCCGGGGAGCTGTTTTTT.

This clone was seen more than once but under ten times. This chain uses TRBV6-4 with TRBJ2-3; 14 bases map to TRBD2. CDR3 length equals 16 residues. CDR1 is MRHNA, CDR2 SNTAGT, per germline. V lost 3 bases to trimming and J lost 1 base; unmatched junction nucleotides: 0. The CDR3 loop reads CASSEGLAGGTDTQYF. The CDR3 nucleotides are TGTGCCAGCAGTGAGGGACTAGCGGGAGGCACAGATACGCAGTATTTT.

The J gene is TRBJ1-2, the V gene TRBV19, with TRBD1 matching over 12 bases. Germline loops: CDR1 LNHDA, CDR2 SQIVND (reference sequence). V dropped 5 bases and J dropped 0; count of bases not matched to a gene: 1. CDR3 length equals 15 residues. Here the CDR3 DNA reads TGTGCCAGTAGTTGGGACAGGGGGCCTAACTATGGCTACACCTTC. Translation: CASSWDRGPNYGYTF.

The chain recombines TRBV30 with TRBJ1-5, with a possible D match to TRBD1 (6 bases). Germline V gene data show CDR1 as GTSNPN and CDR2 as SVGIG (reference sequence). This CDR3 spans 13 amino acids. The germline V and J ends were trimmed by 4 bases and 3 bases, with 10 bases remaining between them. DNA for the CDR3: TGTGCCTGGACGTCAGGGGCCAATCAGCCCCAGCATTTT. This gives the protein CAWTSGANQPQHF.

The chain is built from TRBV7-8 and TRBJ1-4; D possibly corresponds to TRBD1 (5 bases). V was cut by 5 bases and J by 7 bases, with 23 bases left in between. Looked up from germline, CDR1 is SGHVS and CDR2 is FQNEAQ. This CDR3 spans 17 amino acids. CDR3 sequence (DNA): TGTGCCAGCAGCCATGGGGGGAGGGAGGTTTACGGTGAAAAACTGTTTTTT. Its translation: CASSHGGREVYGEKLFF.

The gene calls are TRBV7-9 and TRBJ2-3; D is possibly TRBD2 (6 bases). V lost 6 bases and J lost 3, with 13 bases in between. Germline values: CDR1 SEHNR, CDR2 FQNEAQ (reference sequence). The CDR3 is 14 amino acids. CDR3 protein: CASSRELGTDTQYF. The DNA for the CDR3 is TGTGCCAGCAGTCGGGAGTTAGGGACAGATACGCAGTATTTT.

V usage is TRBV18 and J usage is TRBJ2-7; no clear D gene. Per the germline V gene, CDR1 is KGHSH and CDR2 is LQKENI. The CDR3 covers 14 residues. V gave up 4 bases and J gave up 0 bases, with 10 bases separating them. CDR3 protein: CASSLDLDSYEQYF. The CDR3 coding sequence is TGTGCCAGCTCACTCGACTTGGACTCCTACGAGCAGTACTTC.

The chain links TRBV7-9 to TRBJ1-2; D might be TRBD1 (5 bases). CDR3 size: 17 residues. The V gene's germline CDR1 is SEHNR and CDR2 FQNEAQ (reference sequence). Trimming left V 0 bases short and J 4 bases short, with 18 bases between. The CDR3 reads CASSLARYDRAFYGYTF. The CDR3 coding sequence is TGTGCCAGCAGCTTAGCGAGATACGACAGAGCCTTCTATGGCTACACCTTC.

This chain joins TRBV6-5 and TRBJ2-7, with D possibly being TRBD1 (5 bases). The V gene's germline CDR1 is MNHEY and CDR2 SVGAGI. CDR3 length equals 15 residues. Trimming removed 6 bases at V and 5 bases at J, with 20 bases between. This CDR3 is CASRLSFGAGDEQYF. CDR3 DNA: TGTGCCAGCAGACTTAGTTTTGGGGCAGGCGACGAGCAGTACTTC.

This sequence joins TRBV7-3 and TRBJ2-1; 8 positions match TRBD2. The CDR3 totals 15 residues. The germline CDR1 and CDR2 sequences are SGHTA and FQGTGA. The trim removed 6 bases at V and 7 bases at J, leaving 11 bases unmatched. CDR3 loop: CASRLKSGRGNEQFF. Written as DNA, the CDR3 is TGTGCCAGCAGACTAAAAAGCGGGAGAGGTAATGAGCAGTTCTTC. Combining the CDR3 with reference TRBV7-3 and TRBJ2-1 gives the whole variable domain GAGVSQTPSNKVTEKGKYVELRCDPISGHTALYWYRQSLGQGPEFLIYFQGTGAADDSGLPNDRFFAVRPEGSVSTLKIQRTERGDSAVYLCASRLKSGRGNEQFFGPGTRLTVL.

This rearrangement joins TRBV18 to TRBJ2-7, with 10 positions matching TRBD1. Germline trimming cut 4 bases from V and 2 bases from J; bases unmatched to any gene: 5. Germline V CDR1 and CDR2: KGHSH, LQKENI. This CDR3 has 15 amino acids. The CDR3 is CASSLGTGVPYEQYF. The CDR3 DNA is TGTGCCAGCTCACTCGGGACAGGGGTACCCTACGAGCAGTACTTC.

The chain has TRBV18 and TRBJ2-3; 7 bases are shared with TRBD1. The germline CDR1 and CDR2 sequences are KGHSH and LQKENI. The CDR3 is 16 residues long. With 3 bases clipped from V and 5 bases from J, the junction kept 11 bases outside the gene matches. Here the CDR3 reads CASSPAGTARRDTQYF. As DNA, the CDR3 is TGTGCCAGCTCACCTGCCGGGACAGCTAGGCGAGATACGCAGTATTTT.

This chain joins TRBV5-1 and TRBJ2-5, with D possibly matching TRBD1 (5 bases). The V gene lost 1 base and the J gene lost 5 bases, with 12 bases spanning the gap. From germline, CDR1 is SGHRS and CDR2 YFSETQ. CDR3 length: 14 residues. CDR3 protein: CASSLPGLTETQYF. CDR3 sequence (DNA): TGCGCCAGCAGCTTGCCAGGGTTAACGGAGACCCAGTACTTC.

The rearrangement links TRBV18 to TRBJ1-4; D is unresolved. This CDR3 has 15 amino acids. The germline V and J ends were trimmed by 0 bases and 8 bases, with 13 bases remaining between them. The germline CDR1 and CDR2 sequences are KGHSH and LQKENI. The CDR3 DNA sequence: TGTGCCAGCTCACCACCCGAAGGCCCGCGGGAAAAACTGTTTTTT. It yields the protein CASSPPEGPREKLFF. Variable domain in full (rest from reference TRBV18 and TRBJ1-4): NAGVMQNPRHLVRRRGQEARLRCSPMKGHSHVYWYRQLPEEGLKFMVYLQKENIIDESGMPKERFSAEFPKEGPSILRIQQVVRGDSAAYFCASSPPEGPREKLFFGSGTQLSVL.

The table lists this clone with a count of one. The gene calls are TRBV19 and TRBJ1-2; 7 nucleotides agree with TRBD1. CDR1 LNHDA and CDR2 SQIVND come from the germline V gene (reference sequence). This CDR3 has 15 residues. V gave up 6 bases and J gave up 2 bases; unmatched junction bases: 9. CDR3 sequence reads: CASSPRTGPNYGYTF. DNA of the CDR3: TGTGCCAGTAGCCCTAGGACAGGCCCAAACTATGGCTACACCTTC.

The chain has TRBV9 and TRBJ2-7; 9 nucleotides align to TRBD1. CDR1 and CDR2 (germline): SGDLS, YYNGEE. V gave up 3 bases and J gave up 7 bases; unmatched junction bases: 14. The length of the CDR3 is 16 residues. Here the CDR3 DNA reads TGTGCCAGCAGCGCGCACCGGGACAGGGTATCCCGGGAGCAGTACTTC. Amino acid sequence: CASSAHRDRVSREQYF. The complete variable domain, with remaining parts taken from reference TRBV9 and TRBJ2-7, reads DSGVTQTPKHLITATGQRVTLRCSPRSGDLSVYWYQQSLDQGLQFLIQYYNGEERAKGNILERFSAQQFPDLHSELNLSSLELGDSALYFCASSAHRDRVSREQYFGPGTRLTVT.

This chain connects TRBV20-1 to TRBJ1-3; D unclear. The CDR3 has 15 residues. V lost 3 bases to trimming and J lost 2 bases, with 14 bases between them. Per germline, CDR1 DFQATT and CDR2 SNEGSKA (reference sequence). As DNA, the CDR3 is TGCAGTGCTAGTTATGGACCGCGGGCTGGAAACACCATATATTTT. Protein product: CSASYGPRAGNTIYF.

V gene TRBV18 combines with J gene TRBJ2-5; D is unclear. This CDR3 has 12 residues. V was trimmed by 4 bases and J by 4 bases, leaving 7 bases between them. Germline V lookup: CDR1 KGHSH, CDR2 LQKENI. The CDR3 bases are TGTGCCAGCTCACTCCCCGGAGAGACCCAGTACTTC. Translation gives CASSLPGETQYF.

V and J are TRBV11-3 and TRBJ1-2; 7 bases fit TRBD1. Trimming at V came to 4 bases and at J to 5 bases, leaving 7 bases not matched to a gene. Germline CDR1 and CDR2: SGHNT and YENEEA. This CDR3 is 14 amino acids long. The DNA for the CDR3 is TGTGCCAGCAGCTCTATAGGACAGGAGTATGGCTACACCTTC. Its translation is CASSSIGQEYGYTF.

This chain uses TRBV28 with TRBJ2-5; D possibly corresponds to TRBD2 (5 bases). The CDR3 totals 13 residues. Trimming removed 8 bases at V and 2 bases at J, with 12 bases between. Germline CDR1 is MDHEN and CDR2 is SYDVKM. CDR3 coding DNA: TGTGCCAGCCATGACGGGGAACAAGAGACCCAGTACTTC. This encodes CASHDGEQETQYF.

The CDR3 sequence: CASSYRQVGSDGYTF. The DNA for the CDR3 is TGTGCCAGCAGTTACCGGCAGGTGGGCTCCGATGGCTACACCTTC. J is TRBJ1-2 and V is TRBV6-6, with D hard to call. V was shortened by 2 bases and J by 6 bases, with 16 bases between the two germline ends. The CDR3 runs to 15 residues. Germline loops: CDR1 MNHNY, CDR2 SVGAGI (reference sequence).